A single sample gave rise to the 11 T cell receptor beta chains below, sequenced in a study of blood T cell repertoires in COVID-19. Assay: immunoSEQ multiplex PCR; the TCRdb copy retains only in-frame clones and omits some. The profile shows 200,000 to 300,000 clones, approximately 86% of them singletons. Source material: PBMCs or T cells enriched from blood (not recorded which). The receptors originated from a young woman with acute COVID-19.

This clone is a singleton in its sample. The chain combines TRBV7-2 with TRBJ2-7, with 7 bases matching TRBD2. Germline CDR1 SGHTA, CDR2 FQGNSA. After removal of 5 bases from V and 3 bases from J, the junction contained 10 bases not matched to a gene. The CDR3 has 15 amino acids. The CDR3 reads CASSPDLAELYEQYF. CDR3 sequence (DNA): TGTGCCAGCAGCCCGGACCTAGCGGAACTCTACGAGCAGTACTTC. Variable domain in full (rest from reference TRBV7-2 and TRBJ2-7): GAGVSQSPSNKVTEKGKDVELRCDPISGHTALYWYRQSLGQGLEFLIYFQGNSAPDKSGLPSDRFSAERTGGSVSTLTIQRTQQEDSAVYLCASSPDLAELYEQYFGPGTRLTVT.

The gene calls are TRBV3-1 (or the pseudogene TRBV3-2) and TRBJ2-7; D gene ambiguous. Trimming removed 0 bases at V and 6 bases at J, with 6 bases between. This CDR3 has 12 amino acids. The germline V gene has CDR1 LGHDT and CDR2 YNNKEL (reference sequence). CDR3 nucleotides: TGTGCCAGCAGCCAAGATCCCGGCGAGCAGTACTTC. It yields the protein CASSQDPGEQYF.

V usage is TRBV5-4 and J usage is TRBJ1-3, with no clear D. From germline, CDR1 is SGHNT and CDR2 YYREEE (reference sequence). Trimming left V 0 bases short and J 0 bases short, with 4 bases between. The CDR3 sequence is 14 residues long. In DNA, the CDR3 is TGTGCCAGCAGCTTGGGGAGCTCTGGAAACACCATATATTTT. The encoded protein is CASSLGSSGNTIYF.

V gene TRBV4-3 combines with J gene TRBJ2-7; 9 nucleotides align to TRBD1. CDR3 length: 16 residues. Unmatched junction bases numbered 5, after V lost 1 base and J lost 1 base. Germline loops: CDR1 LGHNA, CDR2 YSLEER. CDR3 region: CASSQVQGQGSYEQYF. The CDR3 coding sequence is TGCGCCAGCAGCCAAGTTCAGGGACAGGGTTCCTACGAGCAGTACTTC.

The CDR3 nucleotides are TGTGCCTGGAGTGTAGACTCGGGACAGGGAAACTATGGCTACACCTTC. Translation gives CAWSVDSGQGNYGYTF. This rearrangement joins TRBV30 to TRBJ1-2, with 9 bases that match TRBD1. Germline CDR1 GTSNPN, CDR2 SVGIG (reference sequence). Trimming took 0 bases from V and 2 from J; bases not matched to a gene: 7. The CDR3 covers 16 residues.

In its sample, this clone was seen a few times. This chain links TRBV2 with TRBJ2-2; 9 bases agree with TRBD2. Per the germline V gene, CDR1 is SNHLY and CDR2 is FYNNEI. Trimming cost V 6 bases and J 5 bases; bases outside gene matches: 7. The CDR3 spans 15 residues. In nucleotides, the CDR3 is TGTGCCAGCAGGGGCGGGGGGGCCAGGACCGGGGAGCTGTTTTTT. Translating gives CASRGGGARTGELFF.

The CDR3 spells CASSLYTDRITYNEQFF. The DNA for the CDR3 is TGTGCCAGCAGCTTATACACGGACAGGATAACCTACAATGAGCAGTTCTTC. The chain employs TRBV7-2 and TRBJ2-1, with 7 bases identical to TRBD1. Germline V gene data show CDR1 as SGHTA and CDR2 as FQGNSA. The CDR3 length is 17 residues. With V trimmed by 2 bases and J by 2 bases, 9 bases remained unmatched.

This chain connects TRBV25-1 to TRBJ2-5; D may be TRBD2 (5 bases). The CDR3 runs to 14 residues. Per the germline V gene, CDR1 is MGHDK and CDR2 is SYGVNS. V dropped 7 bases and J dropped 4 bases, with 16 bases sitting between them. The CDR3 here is CASTARGSSETQYF. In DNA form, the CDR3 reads TGTGCCAGCACCGCCCGAGGGAGCTCAGAGACCCAGTACTTC.

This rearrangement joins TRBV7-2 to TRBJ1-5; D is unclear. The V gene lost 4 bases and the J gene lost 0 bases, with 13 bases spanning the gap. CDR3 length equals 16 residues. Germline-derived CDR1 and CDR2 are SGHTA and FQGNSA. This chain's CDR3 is CASSSRAAHSNQPQHF. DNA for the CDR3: TGTGCCAGCAGCTCGCGGGCGGCTCATAGCAATCAGCCCCAGCATTTT. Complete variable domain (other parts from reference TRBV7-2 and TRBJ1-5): GAGVSQSPSNKVTEKGKDVELRCDPISGHTALYWYRQSLGQGLEFLIYFQGNSAPDKSGLPSDRFSAERTGGSVSTLTIQRTQQEDSAVYLCASSSRAAHSNQPQHFGDGTRLSIL.

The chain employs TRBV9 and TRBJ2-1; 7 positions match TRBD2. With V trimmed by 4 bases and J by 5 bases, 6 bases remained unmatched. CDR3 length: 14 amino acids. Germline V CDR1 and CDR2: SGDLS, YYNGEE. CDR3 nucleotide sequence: TGTGCCAGCAGCCCTGCAAGCGGGGACAATGAGCAGTTCTTC. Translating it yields CASSPASGDNEQFF.

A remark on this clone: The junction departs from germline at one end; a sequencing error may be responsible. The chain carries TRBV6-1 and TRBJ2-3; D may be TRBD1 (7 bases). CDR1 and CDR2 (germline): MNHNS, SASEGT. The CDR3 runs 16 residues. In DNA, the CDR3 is TGTGCCAGCAGCGAAGGGGGCGGAGGGGGCACAGATACGCAGTATTTT. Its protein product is CASSEGGGGGTDTQYF.